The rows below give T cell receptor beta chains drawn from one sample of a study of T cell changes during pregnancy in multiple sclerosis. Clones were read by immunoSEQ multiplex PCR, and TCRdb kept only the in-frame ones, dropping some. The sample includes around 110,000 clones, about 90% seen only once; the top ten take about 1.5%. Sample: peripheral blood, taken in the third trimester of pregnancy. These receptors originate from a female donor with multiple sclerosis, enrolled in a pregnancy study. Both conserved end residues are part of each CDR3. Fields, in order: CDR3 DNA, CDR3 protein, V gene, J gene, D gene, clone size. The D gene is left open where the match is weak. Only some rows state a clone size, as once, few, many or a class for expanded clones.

TGTGCCAGCAGCCAAGATTCGTACGGGACCCAGTACTTC	CASSQDSYGTQYF	TRBV14	TRBJ2-5	NA	NA
TGTGCCAGCAGGGTCGACAGGGGTAACACTGAAGCTTTCTTT	CASRVDRGNTEAFF	TRBV27	TRBJ1-1	TRBD1	NA
TGCAGCGTACTAGCGGGTGATAATTACGAGCAGTACTTC	CSVLAGDNYEQYF	TRBV29-1	TRBJ2-7	TRBD2	NA
TGTGCCAGCGGTGACAGGGGTACTCCTGCCTTC	CASGDRGTPAF	TRBV6-1	TRBJ1-2	TRBD1	NA
TGCGCCAGCAGCCAAGGACAGGGGAGCTATGGCTACACCTTC	CASSQGQGSYGYTF	TRBV4-1	TRBJ1-2	TRBD1	NA
TGTGCCAGCAGCTCTCAGGGGTCTCCGAACACCGGGGAGCTGTTTTTT	CASSSQGSPNTGELFF	TRBV5-4	TRBJ2-2	NA	NA
TGTGCCAGCAGCAAAGACATTGAAGCTTTCTTT	CASSKDIEAFF	TRBV11-2	TRBJ1-1	NA	NA
TGTGCCAGCAGCCCAGCGACAGGGAGTCATGGCTACACCTTC	CASSPATGSHGYTF	TRBV7-9	TRBJ1-2	TRBD1	NA
TGTGCCAGCAGCCGGCTGACAGGAGCCGGCGGCTATGGCTACACCTTC	CASSRLTGAGGYGYTF	TRBV4-2	TRBJ1-2	NA	NA
TGTGCCAGCGGACAGGGTCTGGGTGGCTACACCTTC	CASGQGLGGYTF	TRBV9	TRBJ1-2	TRBD1	NA
TGTGCCTTGACAGGGGTCGACACTGAAGCTTTCTTT	CALTGVDTEAFF	TRBV2	TRBJ1-1	TRBD1	NA
TGTGCCAGCAGCAATAGCGGGAGCACAGATACGCAGTATTTT	CASSNSGSTDTQYF	TRBV9	TRBJ2-3	TRBD2	NA
TGTGCCAGCAGTTACCTCGGGGAGGAGGGCTACACCTTC	CASSYLGEEGYTF	TRBV6-6	TRBJ1-2	NA	NA
TGTGCCAGTAGTATCCGGTTTGCGGGAGGGGCCGGACTACGCAAAAACATTCAGTACTTC	CASSIRFAGGAGLRKNIQYF	TRBV19	TRBJ2-4	TRBD2	NA
TGTGCCAGCAGCTTAGGACTAGCGGGGGGGTGGGGTGAGCAGTTCTTC	CASSLGLAGGWGEQFF	TRBV7-9	TRBJ2-1	TRBD2	once
TGTGCCAGCAGCTTACCACAGTTCCCCTCTGGGGCCAACGTCCTGACTTTC	CASSLPQFPSGANVLTF	TRBV7-2	TRBJ2-6	NA	NA
TGTGCCAGCAGTGCCGAGGGCGAGCAGTACTTC	CASSAEGEQYF	TRBV6-1	TRBJ2-7	NA	NA
TGTGCCAGTAGTATAGATTCAGGGATGGTTGAGACCCAGTACTTC	CASSIDSGMVETQYF	TRBV19	TRBJ2-5	NA	NA
TGTGCCAGCAGCTTAGAGACAGGGCAGGGCCCGTTTTTT	CASSLETGQGPFF	TRBV11-2	TRBJ2-2	TRBD1	NA
TGTGCCTGGAGGACAGGGGGCTCCTACGAGCAGTACTTC	CAWRTGGSYEQYF	TRBV30	TRBJ2-7	TRBD1	NA
TGTGCCAGCAGTTTATATGGACTAAGCACCGGGGAGCTGTTTTTT	CASSLYGLSTGELFF	TRBV27	TRBJ2-2	NA	NA
TGTGCCAGCAGCTTTGCCAGGGGCTATGGCTACACCTTC	CASSFARGYGYTF	TRBV5-5	TRBJ1-2	NA	NA
TGTGCCAGCAGTTTCAACAGAGACACTGAAGCTTTCTTT	CASSFNRDTEAFF	TRBV27	TRBJ1-1	NA	once
TGTGCCAGCAGTCCGCTCGGGAGGGGACGAGGCCCTGAAGCTTTCTTT	CASSPLGRGRGPEAFF	TRBV28	TRBJ1-1	NA	NA
TGTGCCAGCAGCCATACAGCTAGCGGGAGAAGGTTGGGGACCCAGTACTTC	CASSHTASGRRLGTQYF	TRBV14	TRBJ2-5	TRBD2	NA
TGTGCCAGCAGCTCCCGAGTCTACGAGCAGTACTTC	CASSSRVYEQYF	TRBV6-7	TRBJ2-7	NA	NA
TGTGCCAGCAGTTTAACATTCTACGAGCAGTACTTC	CASSLTFYEQYF	TRBV28	TRBJ2-7	NA	NA
TGCGCCAGCAGGCTAACTAGCGGGAGCTCCTACGAGCAGTACTTC	CASRLTSGSSYEQYF	TRBV5-1	TRBJ2-7	TRBD2	NA
TGTGCCTGGAGTCGGAGAAACACTGAAGCTTTCTTT	CAWSRRNTEAFF	TRBV30	TRBJ1-1	NA	many
TGCGCCAGCAGCCAGACCTCCGGGACAGGGGACCGCTACGAGCAGTACTTC	CASSQTSGTGDRYEQYF	TRBV4-1	TRBJ2-7	TRBD1	NA
TGTGCCAGCAGTCCCGCGGACATTTCACTGAACACTGAAGCTTTCTTT	CASSPADISLNTEAFF	TRBV28	TRBJ1-1	NA	NA
TGCGCCAGCAGCTTGGACGGGGATCCTGGAAAACTGTTTTTT	CASSLDGDPGKLFF	TRBV5-1	TRBJ1-4	NA	NA
TGCGCCAGCAGCTTGGCCCCTAGCGGGAGCCAAGAGACCCAGTACTTC	CASSLAPSGSQETQYF	TRBV5-1	TRBJ2-5	TRBD2	NA
TGTGCCAGCAGCGGAAGGACCGGGACTAGCGGGAGTAATGAGCAGTTCTTC	CASSGRTGTSGSNEQFF	TRBV2	TRBJ2-1	TRBD2	NA
TGTGCCAGCAGCTCTCTCGGGACTAGCGGAGAGACCCAGTACTTC	CASSSLGTSGETQYF	TRBV7-6	TRBJ2-5	TRBD2	NA
TGTGCCAGCAGTGCGGGACTAGCGGGTACCGGGGAGCTGTTTTTT	CASSAGLAGTGELFF	TRBV25-1	TRBJ2-2	TRBD2	NA